The TCR beta chain described here comes from a study of HIV-infected patients and healthy controls. Study-level points and caveats: HIV-infected repertoires had significantly higher mean Gini indices than controls, possibly reflecting oligoclonality.

This CDR3 contains 16 residues. Trimming removed 1 base from V and 5 bases from J, with 15 bases in between. Germline values: CDR1 MNHEY, CDR2 SMNVEV (reference sequence). About this clonotype itself: Antigen: not known.

Whole blood was used without fractionation, so all unsorted peripheral T cells were included. cDNA was made from 500 ng RNA using alpha and beta constant primers. Alpha and beta chain libraries were made separately by chain-specific third strand synthesis with multiplexing indices. TCRdb re-analysed the 5' RACE reads in MiXCR, keeping a single row per CDR3 protein. The data hold some 25,000 distinct CDR3 sequences, with 8.5% to 9% observed a single time. This TCR was recovered from an adult in good health. Specimen: blood. The rearrangement uses TRBV27 and TRBJ2-1, with D perhaps TRBD1 (5 bases). The CDR3 DNA sequence: TGTGCCAGCAGTTTATATCAGGGTAGGCGCGACAATGAGCAGTTCTTC. Translated: CASSLYQGRRDNEQFF.